The 12 T cell receptor beta chains given below trace back to one sample, sequenced in a study of T-cell memory formation after mild COVID-19. MiXCR, applied by TCRdb to the 5' RACE reads, yields one record per CDR3 protein. Seen here are approximately 150,000 distinct CDR3 sequences, about 6% observed once, and the top ten hold around 2%. The sequencing input was PBMCs or a T cell subset sorted from them (not recorded which). The receptors were sampled from an adult woman who had mild COVID-19 (a few samples of this study predate the infection). Cell type and time point are not known.

This chain links TRBV5-1 with TRBJ1-4; 9 bases fit TRBD1. Germline-derived CDR1 and CDR2 are SGHRS and YFSETQ. With V trimmed by 4 bases and J by 2 bases, 9 bases remained unmatched. This CDR3 comprises 17 residues. CDR3 protein: CASSAKTGGTTNEKLFF. The CDR3 nucleotides are TGCGCCAGCAGCGCCAAGACAGGGGGAACGACTAATGAAAAACTGTTTTTT.

This clonotype was seen a few times. The chain recombines TRBV18 with TRBJ1-6; tentative D call: TRBD1 (5 bases). Germline values: CDR1 KGHSH, CDR2 LQKENI. Trimming took 2 bases from V and 1 from J, leaving 15 bases between them. The CDR3 contains 18 residues. In nucleotides, the CDR3 is TGTGCCAGCTCACCAGAGAGAGCAAGGGGATCCTATAATTCACCCCTCCACTTT. It is translated as CASSPERARGSYNSPLHF.

This clonotype was found many times. The chain employs TRBV9 and TRBJ1-2; D remains ambiguous. Germline loops: CDR1 SGDLS, CDR2 YYNGEE. The V gene lost 0 bases and the J gene lost 0 bases, with 9 bases spanning the gap. The CDR3 has 15 amino acids. The CDR3 is CASSVVTVSNYGYTF. CDR3 nucleotides: TGTGCCAGCAGCGTAGTCACAGTTTCTAACTATGGCTACACCTTC.

This clonotype has a count of ten or more. This rearrangement joins TRBV11-2 to TRBJ2-1, with D perhaps matching TRBD1 (6 bases). The CDR3 covers 14 residues. Germline V gene sequence: CDR1 SGHAT, CDR2 FQNNGV. Trimming stripped 5 bases from V and 5 bases from J, with 13 bases between. CDR3 protein: CASSLGGRDNEQFF. The CDR3, as DNA: TGTGCCAGCAGCCTTGGGGGCCGCGACAATGAGCAGTTCTTC.

The genes are TRBV19 and TRBJ1-2; TRBD1 matches 7 bases. Trimming cost V 6 bases and J 7 bases; bases outside gene matches: 11. Germline V gene sequence: CDR1 LNHDA, CDR2 SQIVND (reference sequence). The CDR3 has 14 amino acids. CDR3 DNA sequence: TGTGCCAGTAGCACCGGAGGGGGCCTTGTTGGCTACACCTTC. It specifies CASSTGGGLVGYTF.

This clonotype occurred a few times. The V and J genes are TRBV12-3 or TRBV12-4 and TRBJ2-2; D perhaps matches TRBD1 (6 bases). V lost 7 bases to trimming and J lost 4 bases, with 16 bases between them. The CDR3 covers 15 residues. The CDR3 sequence: CASMQVGASTGELFF. Written as DNA, the CDR3 is TGTGCCAGCATGCAGGTGGGGGCCTCCACCGGGGAGCTGTTTTTT.

Details on this clonotype: Compared with germline, one end of the junction differs, possibly owing to a read error. V and J are TRBV4-1 and TRBJ1-1, with a tentative D call TRBD1 (5 bases). The CDR3 has 15 residues. Germline values: CDR1 MGHRA, CDR2 YSYEKL. This chain's CDR3 is CASSQAETVNTEAFF. The CDR3 DNA is TGCGCCAGCAGTCAAGCGGAGACAGTGAACACTGAAGCTTTCTTT.

Ten or more counts support this clonotype. This rearrangement joins TRBV11-2 to TRBJ2-3; 8 positions match TRBD2. V lost 3 bases, J lost 6 bases, and 2 bases stayed unmatched. Germline CDR1 and CDR2: SGHAT and FQNNGV. The CDR3 consists of 13 residues. The chain's CDR3 is CASSLGTRDTQYF. The CDR3 DNA reads as TGTGCCAGCAGCTTGGGGACTAGGGATACGCAGTATTTT.

A few counts support this clonotype. The rearrangement joins TRBV7-9 to TRBJ1-2, with 7 nucleotides matching TRBD1. The CDR3 consists of 15 residues. The junction had 7 bases not matched to a gene; V was cut back by 2 bases and J by 4 bases. Germline V gives CDR1 SEHNR, CDR2 FQNEAQ (reference sequence). CDR3 in amino acids: CASSLPRQGGYGYTF. The CDR3, as DNA: TGTGCCAGCAGCTTACCCCGACAGGGAGGCTATGGCTACACCTTC.

The chain is built from TRBV11-2 and TRBJ2-5, with 7 nucleotides matching TRBD2. This CDR3 is 13 amino acids long. V lost 5 bases to trimming and J lost 5 bases; unmatched junction nucleotides: 5. Germline loops: CDR1 SGHAT, CDR2 FQNNGV. CDR3 DNA: TGTGCCAGCAGCGTCATGGGGGGGGAGACCCAGTACTTC. Translating gives CASSVMGGETQYF.

V usage is TRBV12-3 or TRBV12-4 and J usage is TRBJ2-2, with 9 bases fitting TRBD1. Trimming took 6 bases from V and 2 from J; bases not matched to a gene: 7. The CDR3 spans 16 residues. As DNA, the CDR3 is TGTGCCAGCAGCCATGGGACAGGGCTTAACACCGGGGAGCTGTTTTTT. Residues: CASSHGTGLNTGELFF.

This clonotype showed up many times. J is TRBJ1-2 and V is TRBV2, with 7 bases that match TRBD1. The CDR3 totals 14 residues. Germline-derived CDR1 and CDR2 are SNHLY and FYNNEI. With V trimmed by 8 bases and J by 8 bases, 14 bases remained unmatched. The CDR3 loop reads CASCPGQGVGGYTF. The CDR3 nucleotides read TGTGCCAGCTGCCCCGGTCAGGGGGTTGGGGGCTACACCTTC.